These 25 T cell receptor beta chains were all obtained from the same sample, sequenced in a study of OX40 agonist ivuxolimab in advanced cancers. Profiling relied on immunoSEQ multiplex PCR, and the TCRdb table lists in-frame clones only, not all of them. This sample yields around 65,000 clones, of which roughly 90% are seen a single time; around 5.1% belongs to the top ten. The input for sequencing was CD4+ or CD8+ T cells sorted from blood, taken in a trial of the OX40 agonist ivuxolimab. Every receptor here comes from an adult with an advanced solid tumor such as melanoma, head and neck, liver or kidney cancer.

The chain recombines TRBV6-5 with TRBJ2-7, with TRBD2 identical over 8 bases. J was trimmed by 2 bases and V by 6 bases; bases with no gene match: 6. Germline lookup yields CDR1 MNHEY and CDR2 SVGAGI. This CDR3 has 14 amino acids. This chain's CDR3 is CASSRSGGTYEQYF. In nucleotides, the CDR3 is TGTGCCAGCAGCCGCTCGGGGGGGACCTACGAGCAGTACTTC.

The chain has TRBV19 and TRBJ2-7; D assignment may be TRBD1 or TRBD2 (5 bases each). This CDR3 comprises 13 residues. Trimming left V 3 bases short and J 5 bases short, with 11 bases between. Per germline, CDR1 LNHDA and CDR2 SQIVND (reference sequence). The CDR3 region is CASSMRGKDEQYF. In DNA form, the CDR3 reads TGTGCCAGTAGTATGAGGGGAAAAGACGAGCAGTACTTC.

The chain combines TRBV6-1 with TRBJ1-5, with D perhaps matching TRBD1 (5 bases). V was clipped by 8 bases and J by 5 bases, with 13 bases between them. The CDR3 is 13 amino acids. Germline assignment: CDR1 MNHNS and CDR2 SASEGT. The CDR3 nucleotides are TGTGCCAGCCCTGCAGGGCTCGATCAGCCCCAGCATTTT. This gives the protein CASPAGLDQPQHF.

This chain joins TRBV7-9 and TRBJ2-1; 9 bases agree with TRBD2. Germline-derived CDR1 and CDR2 are SEHNR and FQNEAQ (reference sequence). V gave up 7 bases and J gave up 10 bases; unmatched junction bases: 14. This CDR3 has 15 residues. As DNA, the CDR3 is TGTGCCAGCACCCTAACGGGCGGGGGGGCAAGCGAGCAGTTCTTC. The encoded protein is CASTLTGGGASEQFF.

This chain connects TRBV28 to TRBJ1-2; possibly TRBD1 for D (6 bases). V dropped 2 bases and J dropped 7 bases, with 14 bases sitting between them. In germline, CDR1 is MDHEN, CDR2 SYDVKM. The CDR3 spans 14 residues. CDR3 sequence reads: CASSLTGTYRGYTF. CDR3 nucleotides: TGTGCCAGCAGTTTAACAGGGACGTATCGTGGCTACACCTTC.

The V call is TRBV7-2, the J call TRBJ2-6; no firm D call. CDR3 length: 18 amino acids. Germline values: CDR1 SGHTA, CDR2 FQGNSA. Trimming removed 5 bases from V and 2 bases from J, with 19 bases in between. Written as DNA, the CDR3 is TGTGCCAGCAGCACCCAATGGGCACCATACGCTGGGGCCAACGTCCTGACTTTC. Encoded protein: CASSTQWAPYAGANVLTF.

The CDR3 DNA reads as TGTGCCAGCAGCCTAACTTTCGGGGTAGGTAATTCACCCCTCCACTTT. Amino acids: CASSLTFGVGNSPLHF. The chain uses TRBV28 and TRBJ1-6; D not resolved. CDR1 is MDHEN and CDR2 is SYDVKM in the germline V gene. CDR3 size: 16 residues. V shed 6 bases and J shed 6 bases, with 18 bases lying between them.

The chain has TRBV5-1 and TRBJ2-1; D is unresolved. The CDR3 has 16 amino acids. V lost 0 bases and J 0 bases, leaving 10 bases between the germline ends. Germline V gives CDR1 SGHRS, CDR2 YFSETQ. The DNA for the CDR3 is TGCGCCAGCAGCTTGGCCGCGCAAACCTCCTACAATGAGCAGTTCTTC. It encodes CASSLAAQTSYNEQFF.

V is TRBV28 and J is TRBJ2-5, with 7 bases identical to TRBD1. CDR3 length: 15 amino acids. After removal of 8 bases from V and 3 bases from J, the junction contained 12 bases not matched to a gene. The germline gives CDR1 MDHEN, CDR2 SYDVKM. In DNA, the CDR3 is TGTGCCAGCGAAAGCCCTGCAACAGGGGAAGAGACCCAGTACTTC. It yields the protein CASESPATGEETQYF.

The genes are TRBV7-9 and TRBJ2-1, with D unclear. Germline V CDR1 and CDR2: SEHNR, FQNEAQ (reference sequence). The CDR3 sequence is 12 residues long. Trimming shortened V by 2 bases and J by 7 bases, and 6 bases separated the two germline ends. This chain's CDR3 is CASSLLPNEQFF. Written as DNA, the CDR3 is TGTGCCAGCAGCTTATTGCCAAATGAGCAGTTCTTC.

The gene calls are TRBV29-1 and TRBJ2-3; TRBD1 aligns across 8 bases. Per the germline V gene, CDR1 is SQVTM and CDR2 is ANQGSEA. This CDR3 is 15 amino acids long. Germline trimming cut 4 bases from V and 3 bases from J; bases unmatched to any gene: 9. The CDR3 sequence: CSVVTRQGPTDTQYF. CDR3 nucleotide sequence: TGCAGCGTTGTTACGAGACAGGGGCCTACAGATACGCAGTATTTT.

The chain joins TRBV14 to TRBJ2-5; 7 bases are shared with TRBD1. The CDR3 has 16 amino acids. Germline CDR1 is SGHDN and CDR2 is FVKESK. V trimming: 2 bases; J trimming: 8 bases; junction bases outside the gene matches: 14. The CDR3 loop reads CASSQRAGTARPTQYF. The CDR3 DNA follows: TGTGCCAGCAGCCAACGCGCCGGGACAGCTCGACCTACCCAGTACTTC.

The V gene is TRBV27, the J gene TRBJ1-2; D might be TRBD1 (6 bases). Germline lookup yields CDR1 MNHEY and CDR2 SMNVEV (reference sequence). V lost 4 bases to trimming and J lost 0 bases, with 12 bases between them. This CDR3 spans 15 amino acids. The CDR3 bases are TGTGCCAGCAGTTGGAGGACAGATACTAACTATGGCTACACCTTC. This translates into CASSWRTDTNYGYTF.

The rearrangement uses TRBV14 and TRBJ2-3; 7 bases align to TRBD2. Germline V CDR1 and CDR2: SGHDN, FVKESK. V shed 4 bases, J shed 2 bases, and the junction held 9 bases outside the gene matches. This CDR3 region has 16 residues. CDR3: CASSLEREASTDTQYF. The CDR3 DNA reads TGTGCCAGCAGCCTAGAGCGGGAAGCTTCCACAGATACGCAGTATTTT.

This clone showed up just once. The chain couples TRBV27 to TRBJ2-2; 11 nucleotides line up with TRBD1. V lost 1 base to trimming and J lost 3 bases; unmatched junction nucleotides: 10. The CDR3 length is 19 residues. Per the germline V gene, CDR1 is MNHEY and CDR2 is SMNVEV (reference sequence). CDR3 loop: CASSLWGDRGFLDTGELFF. As DNA, the CDR3 is TGTGCCAGCAGTTTATGGGGGGACAGGGGGTTTCTGGACACCGGGGAGCTGTTTTTT.

The chain is built from TRBV7-9 and TRBJ2-7; 7 bases match TRBD1. Unmatched junction bases numbered 16, after V lost 5 bases and J lost 0 bases. CDR1 is SEHNR and CDR2 is FQNEAQ in the germline V gene (reference sequence). The CDR3 is made up of 18 amino acids. The CDR3 is CASSPTTYRGRSSYEQYF. Written as DNA, the CDR3 is TGTGCCAGCAGCCCTACAACTTACAGGGGTAGGAGCTCCTACGAGCAGTACTTC.

A note on this clone: Germline is not matched at one junction end, which may reflect a read error. The chain has TRBV19 and TRBJ1-2; tentative D call: TRBD1 (5 bases). Germline CDR1 LNHDA, CDR2 SQIVND (reference sequence). The CDR3 runs 13 residues. The CDR3 protein is CASSTRQSGLGSF. In DNA, the CDR3 is TGTGCCAGTAGTACACGACAGTCGGGCCTCGGGTCCTTC.

The chain uses TRBV2 and TRBJ1-1; unclear D gene. CDR1 SNHLY and CDR2 FYNNEI come from the germline V gene. Between the trimmed V and J ends, which lost 6 bases and 8 bases, there was a span of 16 bases. CDR3 size: 13 residues. CDR3 amino acids: CASRRDSAAEAFF. In DNA form, the CDR3 reads TGTGCCAGCAGAAGGGATAGCGCCGCCGAAGCTTTCTTT.

This clone has just a few counts. CDR3 DNA: TGTGCCAGTAGTACGGCAGGGGACGAGGGAGCTTTCTTT. Translating it yields CASSTAGDEGAFF. V usage is TRBV19 and J usage is TRBJ1-1, with a weak D call TRBD1 (6 bases). This CDR3 contains 13 residues. Germline V CDR1 and CDR2: LNHDA, SQIVND (reference sequence). Trimming took off 4 bases at V and 10 bases at J, with 16 bases between the two ends.

V and J are TRBV7-8 and TRBJ1-2; TRBD1 agrees at 9 bases. Germline V gene lookup returns CDR1 SGHVS and CDR2 FQNEAQ. The CDR3 totals 15 residues. V lost 4 bases to trimming and J lost 4 bases; unmatched junction nucleotides: 7. The CDR3 protein is CASSSQQGAVYGYTF. As DNA, the CDR3 is TGTGCCAGCAGCTCCCAACAGGGGGCCGTCTATGGCTACACCTTC. Together with reference TRBV7-8 and TRBJ1-2, the CDR3 gives the full variable domain: GAGVSQSPRYKVAKRGQDVALRCDPISGHVSLFWYQQALGQGPEFLTYFQNEAQLDKSGLPSDRFFAERPEGSVSTLKIQRTQQEDSAVYLCASSSQQGAVYGYTFGSGTRLTVV.

The chain carries TRBV9 and TRBJ2-3; 8 nucleotides agree with TRBD2. With 4 bases clipped from V and 6 bases from J, the junction kept 10 bases outside the gene matches. Germline V gene sequence: CDR1 SGDLS, CDR2 YYNGEE. The length of the CDR3 is 15 residues. CDR3 sequence: CASSRGGGPADTQYF. CDR3 bases: TGTGCCAGCAGCCGGGGGGGAGGGCCTGCTGATACGCAGTATTTT.

V gene TRBV7-8 combines with J gene TRBJ2-3, with 12 bases fitting TRBD2. After removal of 6 bases from V and 4 bases from J, the junction contained 5 bases not matched to a gene. Germline assignment: CDR1 SGHVS and CDR2 FQNEAQ. This CDR3 has 15 amino acids. CDR3 amino acids: CASRGLAGIADTQYF. In nucleotides, the CDR3 is TGTGCCAGCAGAGGACTAGCGGGAATCGCAGATACGCAGTATTTT.

The chain has TRBV7-2 and TRBJ1-3; TRBD1 is a possible D gene (5 bases). This CDR3 has 17 amino acids. Germline V lookup: CDR1 SGHTA, CDR2 FQGNSA. The germline V and J ends were trimmed by 1 base and 2 bases, with 15 bases remaining between them. CDR3 nucleotide sequence: TGTGCCAGCAGCTTAGATCAGGGTGCAAGGACTGGAAACACCATATATTTT. This encodes CASSLDQGARTGNTIYF.

This clone was seen a handful of times. This chain joins TRBV10-3 and TRBJ1-1; D not resolved. Germline CDR1 is ENHRY and CDR2 is SYGVKD. Trimming shortened V by 3 bases and J by 4 bases, and 9 bases separated the two germline ends. CDR3 length: 13 amino acids. CDR3 bases: TGTGCCATCAGTGACAATCCGTTCACTGAAGCTTTCTTT. Translated: CAISDNPFTEAFF.

J is TRBJ2-3 and V is TRBV2; D uncertain. V shed 6 bases and J shed 1 base, with 8 bases lying between them. CDR1 is SNHLY and CDR2 is FYNNEI in the germline V gene. The CDR3 has 13 amino acids. The CDR3 DNA reads as TGTGCCAGCAGCGACGGCGGCACAGATACGCAGTATTTT. This translates into CASSDGGTDTQYF. Full variable domain (outside the CDR3, taken from reference TRBV2 and TRBJ2-3): EPEVTQTPSHQVTQMGQEVILRCVPISNHLYFYWYRQILGQKVEFLVSFYNNEISEKSEIFDDQFSVERPDGSNFTLKIRSTKLEDSAMYFCASSDGGTDTQYFGPGTRLTVL.